The clone carrying this T cell receptor (beta chain) occurred a few times. The antigen remains undetermined. Looked up from germline, CDR1 is SGHTA and CDR2 is FQGNSA. CDR3 length: 15 residues. J was trimmed by 4 bases and V by 1 base; bases with no gene match: 3. Regarding time point: sample taken at primary tumor resection. Whole RNA came from tumor, nontumor lung or frozen PBMC and was sequenced without being sorted. Samples were donated by 72 untreated early-stage non-small cell lung cancer patients. The sample belongs to a study of spatial heterogeneity in lung cancer. As for the study in general: On average, each unique TCR and UMI combination appeared more than ten times in raw reads. Whole-study results and caveats: Ubiquitous expanded tumor TCRs showed up in blood more at resection than follow-up.

The library protocol tagged each TCR cDNA with a unique molecular identifier. One entry per CDR3 protein results from TCRdb running MiXCR on the 5' RACE reads. This table holds some 50,000 distinct CDR3 sequences, roughly 7.6% found once. The source is a female donor with early-stage non-small cell lung cancer. Sequencing was performed on PBMCs, taken at surgery. V usage is TRBV7-2 and J usage is TRBJ2-3, with 9 bases aligning to TRBD2. CDR3 sequence (DNA): TGTGCCAGCAGCTTAGTGGCGGGGGGGTCAGATACGCAGTATTTT. Residues: CASSLVAGGSDTQYF.